The entry that follows covers one T cell receptor beta chain sequence. The record originates from a study of human T cells and chemical hapten exposure. Documented time point: patch test 3, about 24 weeks after DPC sensitization. The treatment was: therapeutic diphenylcyclopropenone sensitization with weekly scalp DPC. Whole blood that had not been fractionated was the source of extracted total RNA. TCRdb re-called the RACE reads through MiXCR, storing one row per CDR3 protein. The data show over 35,000 distinct CDR3 sequences, about 12% seen once. V trimming: 5 bases; J trimming: 9 bases; junction bases outside the gene matches: 13. Germline CDR1 SGHDT, CDR2 YYEEEE. The CDR3 is 15 amino acids.

The TCR comes from a woman aged 40 to 49 with alopecia areata. Some clones in this sample may be carry-over from other donors' samples. The specimen was whole blood, collected in connection with sensitization to the hapten diphenylcyclopropenone (DPC). V usage is TRBV5-6 and J usage is TRBJ2-1, with 8 bases fitting TRBD1. The CDR3 DNA follows: TGTGCCAGCAGATCACTTGGACAGGGACGAAGTGAGCAGTTCTTC. This encodes CASRSLGQGRSEQFF.